What follows is one T cell receptor beta chain and its context. The antigen remains undetermined. This entry comes from a study of T cell repertoires in cytomegalovirus infection. Overall study: Newly reported HLA-C-restricted and thoroughly characterized HLA-B-restricted CMV epitopes were employed. Both a matching HLA type and CMV infection were indicated by public TCR beta signatures. Study outcomes and limitations: The ex vivo response was dominated by HLA-C-restricted CMV-specific TCR beta clonotypes. Individuals carrying CMV plus the relevant HLA were identified by cumulative frequency of public TCR beta families.

The V gene end was trimmed by 5 bases and the J gene end by 5 bases; junction bases not matched to a gene: 10. Germline CDR1 is DFQATT and CDR2 is SNEGSKA (reference sequence). This CDR3 comprises 14 residues. Using its own MiXCR run on the reads, TCRdb lists one record per CDR3 protein. The table lists about 900,000 distinct CDR3 sequences, less than 40% of them singletons, with about an eighth in the top ten. The receptor was isolated from a human donor in good health (CMV status not recorded). Some clones in this sample may be carry-over from other donors' samples. The chain links TRBV20-1 to TRBJ1-1; TRBD1 agrees at 8 bases. The sequenced sample was cultured CD8+ T cells from PBMCs, obtained from culture after CMV antigen stimulation. This CDR3 reads CSAPFQGARTEAFF. The CDR3 coding sequence is TGCAGTGCTCCTTTCCAGGGGGCACGTACTGAAGCTTTCTTT.